Below, one TCR beta chain is given with its context. The antigen is undetermined. This sample is part of a study of cytomegalovirus exposure and HLA in healthy donors. CDR1 is MNHNS and CDR2 is SASEGT in the germline V gene. The CDR3 spans 16 residues. The V segment lost 0 bases and the J segment 4 bases; nucleotides outside the gene matches: 6. Sequenced by immunoSEQ multiplex PCR; TCRdb stores in-frame clones only, minus some. The sample has around 120,000 clones, about 85% seen once. The approximately 130-subject validation cohort, separate from the roughly 670-subject first cohort, included the donors. The study, taken as a whole, reports: Overall, approximately 150 TCR beta chains were annotated as cytomegalovirus-associated.

Sequenced material: PBMCs. The receptor was derived from a man between 18 and 29 years old in good health and CMV-seropositive. The J gene is TRBJ2-5, the V gene TRBV6-1, with TRBD1 matching 9 bases. The CDR3 nucleotides read TGTGCCAGCAGTGAAGCCGTGGGACAGGGAGGAGAGACCCAGTACTTC. This encodes CASSEAVGQGGETQYF.